The source of this TCR beta chain is a study of T cells in Graves' hyperthyroidism and ophthalmopathy. The germline gives CDR1 SGHDT, CDR2 YYEEEE. The CDR3 covers 15 residues. Trimming took 2 bases from V and 3 from J; bases not matched to a gene: 1. Using RNA transcripts as the source, TCR beta CDR3 regions were amplified. TCR CDR3 regions were first amplified by RT-PCR with HTBI primers. TCRdb reprocessed the multiplex PCR reads via MiXCR and lists one record per CDR3 protein. The sample holds around 800,000 distinct CDR3 sequences, 38% seen once. Study-level points and caveats: Onset of ophthalmopathy came a median around 6.2 months after the model predicted it.

Diagnoses rested on clinical symptoms, serum thyroxine and TRAb, thyroid ultrasound and orbital computed tomography. This clonotype was detected many times. Its antigen is unknown. Sequences were obtained from blood. The chain uses TRBV5-6 and TRBJ2-5; TRBD2 matches at 13 bases. The sequence was obtained from a man between 18 and 35 years old with Graves' hyperthyroidism. The CDR3 loop is CASSLGTSGKETQYF. In DNA form, the CDR3 reads TGTGCCAGCAGCTTAGGGACTAGCGGGAAAGAGACCCAGTACTTC. Based on the CDR3 plus reference TRBV5-6 and TRBJ2-5, the full variable domain is DAGVTQSPTHLIKTRGQQVTLRCSPKSGHDTVSWYQQALGQGPQFIFQYYEEEERQRGNFPDRFSGHQFPNYSSELNVNALLLGDSALYLCASSLGTSGKETQYFGPGTRLLVL.